This TCR beta chain was sequenced in a study of shared clonotypes between healthy human individuals. Germline CDR1 and CDR2: MDHEN and SYDVKM. The germline V and J ends were trimmed by 2 bases and 7 bases, with 17 bases remaining between them. This CDR3 has 15 residues. Produced via immunoSEQ multiplex PCR; TCRdb's table is partial and in-frame only. Here the sample spans 2 million to 2.5 million clones, approximately 96% being singletons. This clone was seen a single time. The chain couples TRBV28 to TRBJ1-2; D is possibly TRBD1 (5 bases). This clonotype originated in a man aged 18 to 30 in good health. The material sequenced was naive CD4+ T cells sorted from blood. As for subset: CD45RA+ positively selected. The CDR3 here is CASSLPRTGGGGYTF. In DNA form, the CDR3 reads TGTGCCAGCAGTTTACCCCGGACGGGGGGTGGTGGCTACACCTTC.